A single sample is the source of the 5 T cell receptor beta chains below, sequenced in a study of T cell responses to AZD1222 COVID-19 vaccine. Profiled with immunoSEQ multiplex PCR; TCRdb holds only in-frame clones, not every one. The sample yields around 78,000 clones, approximately 90% seen once. The sample in question was peripheral blood, obtained on day 0 of AZD1222 vaccination. The receptors were gathered from an adult in good health.

The rearrangement links TRBV9 to TRBJ1-1; no clear D. Germline CDR1 is SGDLS and CDR2 is YYNGEE. V was shortened by 1 base and J by 1 base, with 11 bases between the two germline ends. This CDR3 is built from 15 residues. The CDR3 bases are TGTGCCAGCAGCGTAATCCCCACTCAGAACACTGAAGCTTTCTTT. It yields the protein CASSVIPTQNTEAFF.

Comments on this clone: Mismatch with germline at one junction end may stem from a read error. The CDR3 reads CASGLGGADTEAFF. Written as DNA, the CDR3 is TGTGCCAGCGGCTTAGGGGGGGCCGACACTGAAGCTTTCTTT. The rearrangement joins TRBV7-8 to TRBJ1-1; a possible D gene is TRBD1 (6 bases). This CDR3 region has 14 residues. The germline V gene has CDR1 SGHVS and CDR2 FQNEAQ.

The chain combines TRBV6-5 with TRBJ1-4; 7 bases line up with TRBD1. This CDR3 region has 12 residues. With 10 bases clipped from V and 8 bases from J, the junction kept 7 bases outside the gene matches. Germline V gene sequence: CDR1 MNHEY, CDR2 SVGAGI. The CDR3 protein is CAIRQGNEKLFF. Written as DNA, the CDR3 is TGTGCCATCCGACAGGGAAACGAAAAACTGTTTTTT.

This chain links TRBV28 with TRBJ1-5; D uncertain. The CDR3 covers 16 residues. Germline values: CDR1 MDHEN, CDR2 SYDVKM. Trimming left V 5 bases short and J 3 bases short, with 17 bases between. CDR3 in DNA: TGTGCCAGCAGTCCCGCCCTTTCCAGATTCAATCAGCCCCAGCATTTT. Residues: CASSPALSRFNQPQHF.

The chain links TRBV6-5 to TRBJ2-2; 7 positions match TRBD1. Trimming cost V 6 bases and J 6 bases; bases outside gene matches: 10. The CDR3 runs to 15 residues. The germline V gene has CDR1 MNHEY and CDR2 SVGAGI. DNA for the CDR3: TGTGCCAGCAGCACTGACAGGGCAAAGGCCGGGGAGCTGTTTTTT. Amino acids: CASSTDRAKAGELFF.